These T cell receptor beta chains were read from a single sample in a study of cytomegalovirus exposure and HLA in healthy donors. The table came from immunoSEQ multiplex PCR; TCRdb's copy has only in-frame clones and leaves some out. The sample has 130,000 or so clones, around 90% seen once. The sequenced material came from PBMCs. The receptors were gathered from a woman in her forties in good health and CMV-seronegative. Each CDR3 is given without its conserved first and last residue.

v_call: TRBV5-1; j_call: TRBJ2-5; cdr3_aa: ASSLQEYQETQY
v_call: TRBV6-5; j_call: TRBJ2-5; cdr3_aa: ASSLVQYETQY
v_call: TRBV9; j_call: TRBJ2-7; cdr3_aa: ASSVAKRAYLPMSYEQY
v_call: TRBV5-4; j_call: TRBJ2-7; cdr3_aa: ARTSPGGDSYEQY
v_call: TRBV27; j_call: TRBJ2-7; cdr3_aa: ASSLTGGEQY
v_call: TRBV27; j_call: TRBJ1-1; cdr3_aa: ASSFTGTEAF
v_call: TRBV5-1; j_call: TRBJ1-1; cdr3_aa: ASSSPTGANTEAF
v_call: TRBV6-6; j_call: TRBJ2-3; cdr3_aa: ATLPHGVADTQY
v_call: TRBV5-4; j_call: TRBJ1-2; cdr3_aa: ASSLGGGYT
v_call: TRBV2; j_call: TRBJ1-1; cdr3_aa: ASRQVSEAF
v_call: TRBV18; j_call: TRBJ2-5; cdr3_aa: ASSPPGTGGGLQETQY
v_call: TRBV5-1; j_call: TRBJ1-4; cdr3_aa: ASSDTGAINEKLF
v_call: TRBV18; j_call: TRBJ2-7; cdr3_aa: ASSNTGWDRLYEQY
v_call: TRBV5-1; j_call: TRBJ2-2; cdr3_aa: ASSLRGSRNTGELF